This T cell receptor beta chain was found in a study of T cells in Graves' hyperthyroidism and ophthalmopathy. Points from the study as a whole: Ophthalmopathy and stable hyperthyroidism were told apart by a 13 V-J model.

This clonotype was picked up a small number of times. Its antigen is undetermined. Amplification yielded TCR beta CDR3 regions, with RNA transcripts as the source. Researchers ran a first-round RT-PCR on the TCR CDR3 using the HTBI primer set. TCRdb called the multiplex PCR reads again in MiXCR, with one record for every CDR3 protein. Of 800,000 or so distinct CDR3 sequences listed, around 39% were seen once; the top ten hold 7% to 10%. From germline, CDR1 is SGHDT and CDR2 YYEEEE. With 3 bases removed from V and 8 bases from J, the gap between germline ends came to 14 bases. CDR3 length: 14 amino acids.

Material for sequencing was blood. The J gene is TRBJ2-2, the V gene TRBV5-6; D might be TRBD1 (6 bases). This clonotype originated in a man between 18 and 35 years old with Graves' hyperthyroidism. CDR3: CASSSGPRGGELFF. CDR3 nucleotides: TGTGCCAGCAGCTCGGGACCCAGGGGAGGGGAGCTGTTTTTT.